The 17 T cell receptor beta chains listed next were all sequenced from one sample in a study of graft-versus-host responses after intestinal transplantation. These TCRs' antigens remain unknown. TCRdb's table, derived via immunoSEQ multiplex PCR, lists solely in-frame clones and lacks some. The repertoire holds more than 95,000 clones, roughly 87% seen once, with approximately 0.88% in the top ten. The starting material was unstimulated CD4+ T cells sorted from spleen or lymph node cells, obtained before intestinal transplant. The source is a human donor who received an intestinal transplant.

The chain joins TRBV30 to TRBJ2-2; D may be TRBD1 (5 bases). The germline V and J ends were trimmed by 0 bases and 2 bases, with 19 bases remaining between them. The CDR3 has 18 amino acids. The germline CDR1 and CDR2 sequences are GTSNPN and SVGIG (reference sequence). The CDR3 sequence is CAWSVRRQTYKNTGELFF. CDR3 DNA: TGTGCCTGGAGTGTCCGTCGACAGACTTATAAAAACACCGGGGAGCTGTTTTTT.

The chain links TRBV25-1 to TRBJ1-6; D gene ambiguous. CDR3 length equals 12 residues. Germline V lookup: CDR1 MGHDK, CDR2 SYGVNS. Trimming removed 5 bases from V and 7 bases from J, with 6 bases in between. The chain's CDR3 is CASSIRNSPLHF. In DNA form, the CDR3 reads TGTGCCAGCAGTATCCGAAATTCACCCCTCCACTTT.

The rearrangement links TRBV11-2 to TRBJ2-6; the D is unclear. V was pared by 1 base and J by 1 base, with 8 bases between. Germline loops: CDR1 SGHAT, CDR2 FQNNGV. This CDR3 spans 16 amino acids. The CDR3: CASSLGPWSGANVLTF. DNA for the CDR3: TGTGCCAGCAGCTTAGGGCCCTGGTCTGGGGCCAACGTCCTGACTTTC.

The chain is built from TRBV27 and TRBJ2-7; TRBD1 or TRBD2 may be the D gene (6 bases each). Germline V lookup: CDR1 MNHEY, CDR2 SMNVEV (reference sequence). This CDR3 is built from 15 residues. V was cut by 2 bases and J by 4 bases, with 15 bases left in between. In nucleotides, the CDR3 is TGTGCCAGCAGTTTAAATCCGGGGGCTAATTACGAGCAGTACTTC. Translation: CASSLNPGANYEQYF.

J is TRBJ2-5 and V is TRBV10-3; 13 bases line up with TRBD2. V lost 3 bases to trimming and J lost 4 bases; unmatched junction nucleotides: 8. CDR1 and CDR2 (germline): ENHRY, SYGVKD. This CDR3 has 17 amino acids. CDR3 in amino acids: CAISDRTSGGLVETQYF. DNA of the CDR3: TGTGCCATCAGTGACAGGACTAGCGGGGGATTGGTAGAGACCCAGTACTTC.

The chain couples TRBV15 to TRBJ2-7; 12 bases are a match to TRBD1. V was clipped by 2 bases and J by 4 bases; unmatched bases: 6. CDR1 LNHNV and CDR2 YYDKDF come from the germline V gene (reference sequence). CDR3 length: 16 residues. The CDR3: CATSRRDRGRYYEQYF. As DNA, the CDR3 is TGTGCCACCAGCAGACGGGACAGGGGGCGGTATTACGAGCAGTACTTC.

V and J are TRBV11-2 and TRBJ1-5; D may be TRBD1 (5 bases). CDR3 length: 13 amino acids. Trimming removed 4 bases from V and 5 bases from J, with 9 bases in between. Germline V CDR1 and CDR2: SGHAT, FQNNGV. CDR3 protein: CASSSDRHQPQHF. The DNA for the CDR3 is TGTGCCAGCAGCTCTGACAGACATCAGCCCCAGCATTTT.

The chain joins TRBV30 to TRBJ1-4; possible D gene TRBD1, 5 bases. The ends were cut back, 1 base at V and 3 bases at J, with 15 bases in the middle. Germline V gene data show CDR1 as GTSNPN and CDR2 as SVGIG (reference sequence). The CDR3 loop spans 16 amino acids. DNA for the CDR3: TGTGCCTGGAGTGGAATGCAGGGTTTCGCTAATGAAAAACTGTTTTTT. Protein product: CAWSGMQGFANEKLFF.

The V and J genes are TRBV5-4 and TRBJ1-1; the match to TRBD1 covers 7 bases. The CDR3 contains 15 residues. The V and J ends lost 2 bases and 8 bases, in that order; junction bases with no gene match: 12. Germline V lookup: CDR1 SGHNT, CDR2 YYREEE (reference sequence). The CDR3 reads CASSFNRGRTLEAFF. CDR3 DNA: TGTGCCAGCAGCTTCAACAGGGGCAGGACTTTAGAAGCTTTCTTT.

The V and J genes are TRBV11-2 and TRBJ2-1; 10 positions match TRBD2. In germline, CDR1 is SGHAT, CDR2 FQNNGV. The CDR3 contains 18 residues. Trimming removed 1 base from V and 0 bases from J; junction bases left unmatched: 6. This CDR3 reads CASSLVLAGEFSYNEQFF. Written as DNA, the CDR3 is TGTGCCAGCAGCTTAGTGCTAGCGGGAGAGTTCTCCTACAATGAGCAGTTCTTC.

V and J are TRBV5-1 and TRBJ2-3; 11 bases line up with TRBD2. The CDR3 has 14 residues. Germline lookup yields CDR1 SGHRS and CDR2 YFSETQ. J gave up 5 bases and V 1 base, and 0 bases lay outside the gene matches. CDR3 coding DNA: TGCGCCAGCAGCTTGACTAGCGGGGGAGATACGCAGTATTTT. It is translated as CASSLTSGGDTQYF.

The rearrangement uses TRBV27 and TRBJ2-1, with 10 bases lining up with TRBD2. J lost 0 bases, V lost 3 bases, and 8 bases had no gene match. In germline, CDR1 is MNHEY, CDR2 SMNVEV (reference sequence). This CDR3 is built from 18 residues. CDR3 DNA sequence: TGTGCCAGCAGTTTCGGGAATAGCGGGGGGAGCTCCTACAATGAGCAGTTCTTC. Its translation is CASSFGNSGGSSYNEQFF.

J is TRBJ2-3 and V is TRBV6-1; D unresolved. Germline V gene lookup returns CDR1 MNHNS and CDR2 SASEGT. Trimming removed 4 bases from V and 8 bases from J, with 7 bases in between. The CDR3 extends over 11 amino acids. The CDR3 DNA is TGTGCCAGCAGTGTGGAAGGTACGCAGTATTTT. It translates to CASSVEGTQYF.

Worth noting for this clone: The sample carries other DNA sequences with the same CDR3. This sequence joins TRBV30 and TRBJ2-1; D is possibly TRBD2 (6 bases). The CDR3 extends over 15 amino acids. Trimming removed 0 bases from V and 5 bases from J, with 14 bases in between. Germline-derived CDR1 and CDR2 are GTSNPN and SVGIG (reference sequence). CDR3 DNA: TGTGCCTGGAGTGTTGCACTAGCAGGCAACAATGAGCAGTTCTTC. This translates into CAWSVALAGNNEQFF.

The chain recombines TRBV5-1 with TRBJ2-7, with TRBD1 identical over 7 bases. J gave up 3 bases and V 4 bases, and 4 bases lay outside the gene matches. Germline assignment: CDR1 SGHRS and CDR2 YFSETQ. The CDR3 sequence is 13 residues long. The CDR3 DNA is TGCGCCAGCAGCATCGACAGGGACTACGAGCAGTACTTC. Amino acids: CASSIDRDYEQYF.

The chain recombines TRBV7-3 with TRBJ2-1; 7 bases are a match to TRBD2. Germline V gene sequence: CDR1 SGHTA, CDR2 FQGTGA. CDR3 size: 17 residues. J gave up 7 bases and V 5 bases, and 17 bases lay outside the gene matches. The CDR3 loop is CASSGTRTSGGRNEQFF. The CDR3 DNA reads TGTGCCAGCAGCGGAACGCGTACTTCTGGCGGGAGAAATGAGCAGTTCTTC.

The CDR3 DNA follows: TGTGCCAGCAGCCTGTGGGGCTCACAAGAGACCCAGTACTTC. Translated, it gives CASSLWGSQETQYF. V usage is TRBV5-6 and J usage is TRBJ2-5; tentative D call: TRBD1 (5 bases). Per the germline V gene, CDR1 is SGHDT and CDR2 is YYEEEE. The germline V and J ends were trimmed by 4 bases and 2 bases, with 12 bases remaining between them. The CDR3 has 14 residues.